This is a list of T cell receptor beta chains from one sample in a study of cytomegalovirus exposure and HLA in healthy donors. TCRdb keeps only in-frame clones here, not all; method: immunoSEQ multiplex PCR. The clone table shows 150,000 to 250,000 clones, with the ten largest holding 0.74%. The specimen was PBMCs. Every receptor here comes from a boy aged 5 to 17 in good health and CMV-seronegative. CDR3s include the opening cysteine and the closing phenylalanine or tryptophan. The order of the fields is D gene, V gene, J gene, CDR3 DNA, CDR3 protein. D genes are given only for firm matches.

NA,TRBV10-3,TRBJ2-3,TGTGCCATCAGTGACCGGGGGTTCACAGATACGCAGTATTTT,CAISDRGFTDTQYF
TRBD2,TRBV27,TRBJ2-7,TGTGCCAGCAGCTACTCTAGCGGGGGATCCTACGAGCAGTACTTC,CASSYSSGGSYEQYF
TRBD2,TRBV25-1,TRBJ2-5,TGTGCCAGCAGTGAATCGACTAGCGGGGGGGCCCAAGAGACCCAGTACTTC,CASSESTSGGAQETQYF
TRBD2,TRBV6-5,TRBJ2-7,TGTGCCAGCAGCGCGGGACTAGGAAGGGCCTACGAGCAGTACTTC,CASSAGLGRAYEQYF
NA,TRBV11-1,TRBJ2-1,TGTGCCAGCAGCCCCGTCGCGCCAAGCTCCTACAATGAGCAGTTCTTC,CASSPVAPSSYNEQFF
NA,TRBV5-1,TRBJ1-1,TGCGCCAGCAGCTTGGCCCTAGACCCCATCCGGATGAACACTGAAGCTTTCTTT,CASSLALDPIRMNTEAFF
NA,TRBV6-4,TRBJ2-3,TGTGCCAGCAGTGAATCCCTAGCGTACACAGATACGCAGTATTTT,CASSESLAYTDTQYF
NA,TRBV6-5,TRBJ2-7,TGTGCCAGCAGTCGTACTCTTCAGGGTAACGAGCAGTACTTC,CASSRTLQGNEQYF
TRBD1,TRBV27,TRBJ2-7,TGTGCCAGCAGTTTAGTCCCGAGACAGGGTCGGCACGAGCAGTACTTC,CASSLVPRQGRHEQYF
TRBD1,TRBV5-1,TRBJ2-6,TGCGCCAGCAGCTTACCCGGGACAGGTGGGGCCAACGTCCTGACTTTC,CASSLPGTGGANVLTF
TRBD1,TRBV4-3,TRBJ1-3,TGCGCCAGCAGCCAGACAACTCCGGGACAGGGTGCTGGAAACACCATATATTTT,CASSQTTPGQGAGNTIYF
NA,TRBV4-3,TRBJ2-7,TGCGCCAGCAGCCGCGGGACAGCCTCCGAGCAGTACTTC,CASSRGTASEQYF
NA,TRBV6-6,TRBJ2-7,TGTGCCAGCAAACAGGCTACCTACGAGCAGTACTTC,CASKQATYEQYF
NA,TRBV6-1,TRBJ2-5,TGTGCCAGCAGTGCCTCCGGGCAAGAGACCCAGTACTTC,CASSASGQETQYF
NA,TRBV5-6,TRBJ1-2,TGTGCCAGCAGCTCTGGACAGTTCAACTATGGCTACACCTTC,CASSSGQFNYGYTF
NA,TRBV15,TRBJ1-5,TGTGCCACCAGCAGAGATGGGGGGGCGGGCAATCAGCCCCAGCATTTT,CATSRDGGAGNQPQHF
NA,TRBV6-6,TRBJ1-2,TGTGCCAGCAGCCCGTTGGGCGGCTACACCTTC,CASSPLGGYTF
NA,TRBV30,TRBJ2-6,TGTGCCTTCGACACTTCTGGGGCCAACGTCCTGACTTTC,CAFDTSGANVLTF
NA,TRBV1,TRBJ2-5,TGCACTCGCCCGGGACTAGCGGGGGGGCCTTACCGAGAGACCCAGTACTTC,CTRPGLAGGPYRETQYF
TRBD1,TRBV5-1,TRBJ2-5,TGCGCCAGCAGCATTGGACAGGGATTCGGAGAGACCCAGTACTTC,CASSIGQGFGETQYF
NA,TRBV5-4,TRBJ1-1,TGTGCCAGCAGCTTCAGGGGGAACACTGAAGCTTTCTTT,CASSFRGNTEAFF
TRBD2,TRBV11-1,TRBJ2-1,TGTGCCAGCAGCAAGTGGAGCGGGGGGTTCAATGAGCAGTTCTTC,CASSKWSGGFNEQFF
NA,TRBV9,TRBJ2-5,TGTGCCAGCAGCGTGGCAATCAGGGAGACCCAGTACTTC,CASSVAIRETQYF
TRBD2,TRBV11-2,TRBJ2-1,TGTGCCAGCAGCTTAAGGACTAGCGGGGACAATGAGCAGTTCTTC,CASSLRTSGDNEQFF
TRBD1,TRBV6-5,TRBJ1-3,TGTGCCAGCAGTTCAGACAGGGGCTCTGGAAACACCATATATTTT,CASSSDRGSGNTIYF
TRBD1,TRBV6-4,TRBJ2-3,TGTGCCAGCAGTCGGACAGGGGGCACAGATACGCAGTATTTT,CASSRTGGTDTQYF
NA,TRBV28,TRBJ1-2,TGTGCCAGCAGGGGGGCGAGGGGAGACCCCTATGGCTACACCTTC,CASRGARGDPYGYTF
NA,TRBV5-1,TRBJ1-5,TGCGCCAGCAGCCTGGATGGAGGAGGCGATCAGCCCCAGCATTTT,CASSLDGGGDQPQHF
TRBD2,TRBV9,TRBJ2-1,TGTGCCAGCAGCGTAGTCGGGGGGGGATTCGATGAGCAGTTCTTC,CASSVVGGGFDEQFF
NA,TRBV10-1,TRBJ1-5,TGCGCCAGCAGTGCCCCGCGTGGGGCCCCCAGGAATCAGCCCCAGCATTTT,CASSAPRGAPRNQPQHF